This paragraph covers one T cell receptor beta chain sequence. Antigen: not known. From germline, CDR1 is MDHEN and CDR2 SYDVKM. Trimming removed 3 bases from V and 2 bases from J, with 13 bases in between. The CDR3 runs 15 residues. Approximately 2 micrograms of genomic DNA came from cryopreserved PBMCs for TCR beta libraries. Repertoires were generated with immunoSEQ multiplex PCR, while TCRdb's copy carries only in-frame clones and drops some. The repertoire holds approximately 91,000 clones, with roughly 77% as singletons. The data were taken from a study of cytotoxic CD8 clonotypes in ibrutinib-treated CLL. Study-level information: Of a cohort that held about 12 relapsed/refractory and over 14 treatment-naive patients, roughly 18 were IGHV unmutated. The study, taken as a whole, reports: Higher clonality was seen at ibrutinib response and a return toward baseline at progression.

The TCR was taken from a human donor with chronic lymphocytic leukemia. The chain employs TRBV28 and TRBJ1-2; tentative D call: TRBD1 (6 bases). Sequenced here: PBMCs, sampled after 12 months of ibrutinib treatment. The CDR3 coding sequence is TGTGCCAGCAGTTTCGGGGGCTCCGGGAACTATGGCTACACCTTC. It codes for CASSFGGSGNYGYTF.